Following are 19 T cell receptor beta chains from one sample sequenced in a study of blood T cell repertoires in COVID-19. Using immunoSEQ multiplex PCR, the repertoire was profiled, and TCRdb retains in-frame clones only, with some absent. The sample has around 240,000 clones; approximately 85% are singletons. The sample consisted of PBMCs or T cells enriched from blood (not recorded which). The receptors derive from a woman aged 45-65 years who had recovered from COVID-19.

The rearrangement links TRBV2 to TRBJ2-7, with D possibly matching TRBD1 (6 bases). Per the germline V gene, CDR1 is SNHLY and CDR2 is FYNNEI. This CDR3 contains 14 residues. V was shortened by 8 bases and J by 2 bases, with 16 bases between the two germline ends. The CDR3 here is CASQKGRGAYEQYF. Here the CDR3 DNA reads TGTGCCAGCCAAAAGGGCAGGGGAGCCTACGAGCAGTACTTC. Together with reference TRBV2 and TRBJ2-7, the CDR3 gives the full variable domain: EPEVTQTPSHQVTQMGQEVILRCVPISNHLYFYWYRQILGQKVEFLVSFYNNEISEKSEIFDDQFSVERPDGSNFTLKIRSTKLEDSAMYFCASQKGRGAYEQYFGPGTRLTVT.

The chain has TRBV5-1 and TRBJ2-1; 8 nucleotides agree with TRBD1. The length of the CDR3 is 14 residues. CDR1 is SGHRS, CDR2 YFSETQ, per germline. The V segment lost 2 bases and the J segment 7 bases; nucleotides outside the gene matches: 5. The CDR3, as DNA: TGCGCCAGCAGCTTCTCAGGGGGCCTTAATGAGCAGTTCTTC. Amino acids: CASSFSGGLNEQFF.

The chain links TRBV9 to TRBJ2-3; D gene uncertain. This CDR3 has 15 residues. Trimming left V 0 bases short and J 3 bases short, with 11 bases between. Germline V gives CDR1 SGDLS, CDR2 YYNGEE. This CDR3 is CASSVGGWWTDTQYF. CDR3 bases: TGTGCCAGCAGCGTAGGAGGCTGGTGGACAGATACGCAGTATTTT.

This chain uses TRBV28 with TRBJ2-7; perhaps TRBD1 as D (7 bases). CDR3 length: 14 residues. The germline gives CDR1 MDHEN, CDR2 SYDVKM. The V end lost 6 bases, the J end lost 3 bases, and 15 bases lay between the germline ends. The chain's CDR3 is CASRRQGGGYEQYF. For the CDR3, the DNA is TGTGCCAGCAGGAGACAGGGAGGAGGCTACGAGCAGTACTTC.

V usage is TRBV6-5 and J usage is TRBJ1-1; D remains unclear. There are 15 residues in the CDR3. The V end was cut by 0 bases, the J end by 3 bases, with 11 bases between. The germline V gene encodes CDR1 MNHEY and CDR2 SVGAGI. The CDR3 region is CASSYSAEGDTEAFF. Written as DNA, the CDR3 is TGTGCCAGCAGTTACTCGGCCGAGGGCGACACTGAAGCTTTCTTT.

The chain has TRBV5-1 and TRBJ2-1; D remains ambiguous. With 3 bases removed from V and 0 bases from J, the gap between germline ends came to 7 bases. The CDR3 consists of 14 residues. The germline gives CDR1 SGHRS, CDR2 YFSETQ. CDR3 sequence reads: CASSSQSSYNEQFF. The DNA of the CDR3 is TGCGCCAGCAGCTCACAAAGCTCCTACAATGAGCAGTTCTTC.

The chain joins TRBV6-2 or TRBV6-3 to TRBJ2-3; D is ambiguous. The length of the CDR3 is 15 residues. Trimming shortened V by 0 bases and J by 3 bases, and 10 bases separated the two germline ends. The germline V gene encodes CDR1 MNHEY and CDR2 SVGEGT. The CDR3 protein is CASSYSSNPTDTQYF. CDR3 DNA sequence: TGTGCCAGCAGTTACTCGAGCAACCCGACAGATACGCAGTATTTT.

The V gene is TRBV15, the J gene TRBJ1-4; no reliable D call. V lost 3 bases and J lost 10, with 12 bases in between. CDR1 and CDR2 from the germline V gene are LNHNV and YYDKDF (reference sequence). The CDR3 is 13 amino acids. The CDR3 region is CATSSLRGGKLFF. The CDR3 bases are TGTGCCACCAGCAGCTTACGGGGTGGAAAACTGTTTTTT.

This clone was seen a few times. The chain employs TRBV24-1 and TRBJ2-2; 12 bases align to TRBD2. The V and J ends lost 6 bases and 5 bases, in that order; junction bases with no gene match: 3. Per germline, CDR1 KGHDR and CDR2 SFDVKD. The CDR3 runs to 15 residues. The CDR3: CATSLLAGGTGELFF. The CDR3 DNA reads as TGTGCCACCAGTCTTCTAGCGGGAGGGACCGGGGAGCTGTTTTTT.

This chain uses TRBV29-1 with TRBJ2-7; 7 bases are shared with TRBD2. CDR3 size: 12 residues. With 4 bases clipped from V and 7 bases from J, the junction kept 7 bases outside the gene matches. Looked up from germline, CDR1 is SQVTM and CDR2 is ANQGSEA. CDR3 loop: CSVGPAGYEQYF. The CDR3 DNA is TGCAGCGTTGGTCCAGCGGGATATGAGCAGTACTTC.

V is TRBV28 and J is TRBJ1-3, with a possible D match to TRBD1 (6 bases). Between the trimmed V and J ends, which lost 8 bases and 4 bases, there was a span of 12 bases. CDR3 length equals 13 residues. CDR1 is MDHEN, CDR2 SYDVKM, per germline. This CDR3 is CASPNRAGNTIYF. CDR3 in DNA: TGTGCCAGCCCCAACAGGGCCGGAAACACCATATATTTT. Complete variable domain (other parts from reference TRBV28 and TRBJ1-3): DVKVTQSSRYLVKRTGEKVFLECVQDMDHENMFWYRQDPGLGLRLIYFSYDVKMKEKGDIPEGYSVSREKKERFSLILESASTNQTSMYLCASPNRAGNTIYFGEGSWLTVV.

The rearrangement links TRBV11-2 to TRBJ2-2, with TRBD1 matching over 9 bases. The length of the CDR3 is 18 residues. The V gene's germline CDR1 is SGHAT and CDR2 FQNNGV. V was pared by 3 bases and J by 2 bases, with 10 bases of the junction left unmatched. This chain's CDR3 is CASSFNPGTGINTGELFF. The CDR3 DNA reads TGTGCCAGCAGCTTCAATCCCGGGACAGGGATTAACACCGGGGAGCTGTTTTTT.

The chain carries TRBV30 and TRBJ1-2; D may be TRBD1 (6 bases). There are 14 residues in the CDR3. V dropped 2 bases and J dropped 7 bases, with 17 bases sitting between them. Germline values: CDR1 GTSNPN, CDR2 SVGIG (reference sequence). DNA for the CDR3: TGTGCCTGGAGTCCCAGACTGGGGGGGGCTGGCTACACCTTC. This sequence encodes CAWSPRLGGAGYTF.

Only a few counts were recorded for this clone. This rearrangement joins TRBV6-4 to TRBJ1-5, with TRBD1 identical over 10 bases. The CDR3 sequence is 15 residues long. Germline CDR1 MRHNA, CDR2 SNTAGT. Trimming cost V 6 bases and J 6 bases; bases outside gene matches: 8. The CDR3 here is CASREGQGSCQPQHF. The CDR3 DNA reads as TGTGCCAGCAGAGAGGGACAGGGGTCCTGTCAGCCCCAGCATTTT.

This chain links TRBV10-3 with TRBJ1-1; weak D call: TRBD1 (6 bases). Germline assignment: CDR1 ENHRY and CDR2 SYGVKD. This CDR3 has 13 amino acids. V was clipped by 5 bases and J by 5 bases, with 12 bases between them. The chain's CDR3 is CAISTGMGTEAFF. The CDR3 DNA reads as TGTGCCATCAGTACAGGGATGGGGACTGAAGCTTTCTTT.

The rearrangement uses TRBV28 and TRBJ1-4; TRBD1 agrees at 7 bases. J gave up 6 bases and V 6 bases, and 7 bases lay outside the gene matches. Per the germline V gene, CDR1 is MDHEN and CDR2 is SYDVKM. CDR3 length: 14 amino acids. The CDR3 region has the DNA TGTGCCAGCAGCCTACAGGGGTCGGATGAAAAACTGTTTTTT. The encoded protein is CASSLQGSDEKLFF.

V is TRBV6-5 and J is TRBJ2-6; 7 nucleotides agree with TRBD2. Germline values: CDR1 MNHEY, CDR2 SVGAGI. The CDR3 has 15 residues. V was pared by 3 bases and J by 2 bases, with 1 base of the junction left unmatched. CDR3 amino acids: CASSYGGAGANVLTF. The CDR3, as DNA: TGTGCCAGCAGTTATGGGGGGGCTGGGGCCAACGTCCTGACTTTC.

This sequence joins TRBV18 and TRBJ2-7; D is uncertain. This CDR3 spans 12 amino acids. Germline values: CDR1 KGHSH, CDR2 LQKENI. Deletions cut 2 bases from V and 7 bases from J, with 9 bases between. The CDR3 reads CASSPGRDEQYF. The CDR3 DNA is TGTGCCAGCTCACCAGGGCGAGATGAGCAGTACTTC.

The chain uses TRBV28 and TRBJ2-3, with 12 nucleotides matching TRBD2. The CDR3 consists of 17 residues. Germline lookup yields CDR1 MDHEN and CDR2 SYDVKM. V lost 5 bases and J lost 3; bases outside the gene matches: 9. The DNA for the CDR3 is TGTGCCAGCAGTCCTCACATGACTAGCGGGAGTACAGATACGCAGTATTTT. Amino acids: CASSPHMTSGSTDTQYF.